Following are 18 T cell receptor beta chains from one sample sequenced in a study of human T cells and chemical hapten exposure. A single record per CDR3 protein comes from TCRdb applying MiXCR to the RACE reads. The sample holds under 300,000 distinct CDR3 sequences, 8.6% seen once. The time point: pre-sensitization, week 0. This sample's treatment: therapeutic diphenylcyclopropenone sensitization with weekly scalp DPC. Source: whole blood, taken in connection with sensitization to the hapten diphenylcyclopropenone (DPC). The receptors come from a woman between 40 and 55 years old with alopecia areata. Some clones in this sample may be carry-over from other donors' samples.

Only a few counts were recorded for this clonotype. A junction end diverges from the germline sequence, so it may reflect a read error. The gene calls are TRBV4-1 and TRBJ1-1, with 8 bases identical to TRBD1. This CDR3 region has 10 residues. In germline, CDR1 is MGHRA, CDR2 YSYEKL. The CDR3 DNA follows: TGCGCCAGCAGCCGGGACAGGATTATGTTT. Translation: CASSRDRIMF.

This clonotype was picked up a small number of times. The V gene is TRBV11-1, the J gene TRBJ2-7, with 7 bases fitting TRBD2. The junction had 5 bases not matched to a gene; V was cut back by 8 bases and J by 1 base. Germline V lookup: CDR1 SGHAT, CDR2 FQDESV (reference sequence). The CDR3 has 13 amino acids. The CDR3 spells CASGRDLSYEQYF. The DNA of the CDR3 is TGTGCCAGCGGGAGGGACTTATCCTACGAGCAGTACTTC.

This clonotype was observed a few times. V usage is TRBV29-1 and J usage is TRBJ2-7; TRBD2 agrees at 13 bases. CDR3 size: 14 residues. Germline loops: CDR1 SQVTM, CDR2 ANQGSEA. V was pared by 6 bases and J by 3 bases, with 5 bases of the junction left unmatched. The CDR3 here is CSVSGLAGFYEQYF. In DNA, the CDR3 is TGCAGCGTATCGGGACTAGCGGGGTTCTACGAGCAGTACTTC.

The chain couples TRBV28 to TRBJ1-6; 8 bases line up with TRBD1. The length of the CDR3 is 14 residues. Germline CDR1 reads MDHEN; CDR2 reads SYDVKM. After removal of 6 bases from V and 9 bases from J, the junction contained 7 bases not matched to a gene. CDR3 region: CASSRTGMVSPLHF. The CDR3 DNA sequence: TGTGCCAGCAGCCGGACAGGGATGGTTTCACCCCTCCACTTT.

Only a few counts were recorded for this clonotype. The gene calls are TRBV29-1 and TRBJ1-5, with 9 bases matching TRBD1. Germline V gene data show CDR1 as SQVTM and CDR2 as ANQGSEA. J lost 3 bases, V lost 5 bases, and 5 bases had no gene match. CDR3 length equals 14 residues. The CDR3 DNA sequence: TGCAGCGTTAGGACAGGGGCTCACAATCAGCCCCAGCATTTT. Protein sequence: CSVRTGAHNQPQHF.

This chain links TRBV28 with TRBJ2-5; D might be TRBD2 (6 bases). V gave up 2 bases and J gave up 2 bases, with 9 bases separating them. The CDR3 totals 14 residues. Per the germline V gene, CDR1 is MDHEN and CDR2 is SYDVKM. The CDR3 nucleotides read TGTGCCAGCAGTTTACGAGGGACTCAAGAGACCCAGTACTTC. As protein: CASSLRGTQETQYF.

This clonotype was detected only a few times. The gene calls are TRBV7-3 and TRBJ2-1; 7 nucleotides agree with TRBD1. The germline CDR1 and CDR2 sequences are SGHTA and FQGTGA. There are 12 residues in the CDR3. The V segment lost 5 bases and the J segment 9 bases; nucleotides outside the gene matches: 4. The CDR3 sequence is CASSQQGIEQFF. The CDR3 nucleotides read TGTGCCAGCAGCCAACAGGGGATTGAGCAGTTCTTC.

The V call is TRBV20-1, the J call TRBJ2-3; 8 nucleotides line up with TRBD2. The CDR3 consists of 14 residues. Germline assignment: CDR1 DFQATT and CDR2 SNEGSKA (reference sequence). J was trimmed by 0 bases and V by 3 bases; bases with no gene match: 2. The CDR3 region is CSASPSGSTDTQYF. The CDR3 region has the DNA TGCAGTGCTAGTCCTAGCGGGAGCACAGATACGCAGTATTTT.

The chain is built from TRBV12-3 or TRBV12-4 and TRBJ2-1; D is uncertain. The CDR3 runs 12 residues. Trimming took 2 bases from V and 10 from J, leaving 9 bases between them. The chain's CDR3 is CASSLTRLEQFF. The DNA for the CDR3 is TGTGCCAGCAGTTTAACCAGACTGGAGCAGTTCTTC.

This clonotype was seen repeatedly, ten times or more. This rearrangement joins TRBV5-4 to TRBJ2-1; D unresolved. The CDR3 runs 14 residues. V gave up 0 bases and J gave up 7 bases, with 11 bases separating them. The germline gives CDR1 SGHNT, CDR2 YYREEE (reference sequence). In DNA, the CDR3 is TGTGCCAGCAGCTTGGACTTACCTTCTAATGAGCAGTTCTTC. This gives the protein CASSLDLPSNEQFF. Supplemented by reference TRBV5-4 and TRBJ2-1, the full variable domain reads ETGVTQSPTHLIKTRGQQVTLRCSSQSGHNTVSWYQQALGQGPQFIFQYYREEENGRGNFPPRFSGLQFPNYSSELNVNALELDDSALYLCASSLDLPSNEQFFGPGTRLTVL.

This clonotype turned up a few times. V usage is TRBV29-1 and J usage is TRBJ2-5; tentatively, D is TRBD1 (6 bases). CDR3 length equals 13 residues. V lost 3 bases and J 5 bases, leaving 13 bases between the germline ends. Germline CDR1 and CDR2: SQVTM and ANQGSEA. This chain's CDR3 is CSVDKGVVETQYF. The CDR3 coding sequence is TGCAGCGTTGACAAGGGGGTGGTGGAGACCCAGTACTTC. Drawing the rest from reference TRBV29-1 and TRBJ2-5, the complete variable domain is SAVISQKPSRDICQRGTSLTIQCQVDSQVTMMFWYRQQPGQSLTLIATANQGSEATYESGFVIDKFPISRPNLTFSTLTVSNMSPEDSSIYLCSVDKGVVETQYFGPGTRLLVL.

The chain uses TRBV6-2 or TRBV6-3 and TRBJ2-1; 7 positions match TRBD2. This CDR3 is built from 15 residues. V was pared by 5 bases and J by 4 bases, with 8 bases of the junction left unmatched. Germline V gives CDR1 MNHEY, CDR2 SVGEGT. This CDR3 reads CASSAETSLYNEQFF. The CDR3 bases are TGTGCCAGCAGTGCCGAGACTAGCCTTTACAATGAGCAGTTCTTC.

The J gene is TRBJ1-6, the V gene TRBV6-5, with D perhaps matching TRBD1 (6 bases). CDR3 size: 17 residues. Germline loops: CDR1 MNHEY, CDR2 SVGAGI. V gave up 2 bases and J gave up 10 bases, with 21 bases separating them. CDR3 nucleotide sequence: TGTGCCAGCAGTTACACTTCTCTCGCTCGGGGGGCCTCACCCCTCCACTTT. It codes for CASSYTSLARGASPLHF.

The sample holds a few counts of this clonotype. The chain carries TRBV20-1 and TRBJ2-1, with D possibly being TRBD2 (6 bases). Germline V gene lookup returns CDR1 DFQATT and CDR2 SNEGSKA (reference sequence). V was pared by 3 bases and J by 6 bases, with 12 bases between. CDR3 length: 13 amino acids. This CDR3 reads CSARTTGVNEQFF. The DNA for the CDR3 is TGCAGTGCTAGGACAACGGGGGTCAATGAGCAGTTCTTC.

This sequence joins TRBV9 and TRBJ2-1; 8 positions agree with TRBD2. The junction had 9 bases not matched to a gene; V was cut back by 0 bases and J by 7 bases. CDR1 is SGDLS, CDR2 YYNGEE, per germline. The CDR3 is 16 residues long. In DNA, the CDR3 is TGTGCCAGCAGCGTAGGAATTACTAGCGGACGGAATGAGCAGTTCTTC. It is translated as CASSVGITSGRNEQFF.

This clonotype was counted only a few times. This chain connects TRBV27 to TRBJ2-5; D perhaps matches TRBD2 (6 bases). CDR1 and CDR2 from the germline V gene are MNHEY and SMNVEV (reference sequence). This CDR3 contains 14 residues. V lost 9 bases to trimming and J lost 0 bases, with 14 bases between them. CDR3 sequence (DNA): TGTGCCAGTCCGTGGGCGGGGTACCAAGAGACCCAGTACTTC. It codes for CASPWAGYQETQYF.

This clonotype was seen only a few times. The rearrangement joins TRBV5-1 to TRBJ2-2; 8 bases map to TRBD2. The V gene's germline CDR1 is SGHRS and CDR2 YFSETQ. Germline trimming cut 4 bases from V and 2 bases from J; bases unmatched to any gene: 7. The CDR3 is 16 residues long. The CDR3 coding sequence is TGCGCCAGCAGCGGACGGACTAGCCCAAACACCGGGGAGCTGTTTTTT. Protein: CASSGRTSPNTGELFF.

This clonotype showed up many times. V is TRBV29-1 and J is TRBJ2-1; no clear D. This CDR3 contains 12 residues. Germline-derived CDR1 and CDR2 are SQVTM and ANQGSEA. Trimming stripped 4 bases from V and 8 bases from J, with 12 bases between. CDR3 in amino acids: CSVVEPGDEQFF. The CDR3 nucleotides read TGCAGCGTTGTAGAGCCCGGAGATGAGCAGTTCTTC.